This T cell receptor (beta chain) was documented in a study of blood T cell repertoires in COVID-19 (dated by TCRdb to 2018 to 2021). For context, the study as a whole: Samples covering the acute and convalescent phases of COVID-19 were provided by collaborators in the United States, Italy and Spain. Nearly every sample came with metadata listing a de-identified subject ID, COVID-19 status, age in years and sex. The repertoires were made available in a free public database intended to serve as a resource for research on the immune response to SARS-CoV-2. Where available, HLA class I and class II types were obtained from metadata supplied by the sample provider rather than from assay-based typing. Samples were obtained from the ongoing ImmuneRACE study (first 160 participants) and from over 1,000 subjects provided by 6 global collaborators. Deeply sampled blood TCRbeta repertoires from subjects exposed to, actively infected with, or recovered from COVID-19 were included in the dataset. The prospective study material was composed of cDNA or gDNA derived from T cells, B-cell-depleted T cells, or PBMCs. Findings and caveats that apply to the study as a whole: The quantity of clinical and demographic metadata differed by source and by participant and was supplied without curation.

Collaborating institutions collected whole blood in K2EDTA tubes following their own protocols. For TCRbeta analysis, collaborators shipped samples as frozen whole blood, isolated PBMCs, or DNA extracted from either of those sample types. TCRbeta CDR3 regions were amplified from genomic DNA by means of the immunoSEQ Assay, a bias-controlled multiplex PCR. The original methods were these. The number of nucleated cells in each sample was estimated from the amplification of reference gene primers within the assay. To quantify the absolute abundance of each unique TCRbeta CDR3 rearrangement, sequence reads were collapsed and filtered. Productive Simpson clonality was computed per sample as the square root of Simpson's diversity index over productive rearrangements. TCRdb holds this immuneACCESS table with in-frame rearrangements only. Some clones are missing; in checked studies, unresolved V genes explain under half, and the rest has no known cause. That table is the source of V, J and clone size, and D and trimming were worked out from the DNA. For this sample there are a few hundred thousand clones; around 86% appear just once. Clones ranked in the top ten supply 1% of the sample.

The V end gives up 2 bases and the J end 8 bases, leaving 2 bases in the junction not matched to a gene. The CDR1 and CDR2 encoded by the germline V gene are KGHSH and LQKENI. The CDR3 measures 13 amino acids from cysteine to phenylalanine. Solely the CDR3 DNA is kept, with 39 bases framed from the first base. As concerns this clone: Its binding antigen is unknown. Per-nucleotide qualities are absent, and no much larger clonotype sits a single base away.

The receptor chain draws on TRBV18 and TRBJ1-1; 10 middle bases align to TRBD1. The sequencing input was peripheral blood. This TCR derives from a man aged 50 to 60 with active or convalescent COVID-19. The DNA sequence is given as TGTGCCAGCTCACCAAGGACAGGGGGAGAAGCTTTCTTT. Translated, this is CASSPRTGGEAFF.